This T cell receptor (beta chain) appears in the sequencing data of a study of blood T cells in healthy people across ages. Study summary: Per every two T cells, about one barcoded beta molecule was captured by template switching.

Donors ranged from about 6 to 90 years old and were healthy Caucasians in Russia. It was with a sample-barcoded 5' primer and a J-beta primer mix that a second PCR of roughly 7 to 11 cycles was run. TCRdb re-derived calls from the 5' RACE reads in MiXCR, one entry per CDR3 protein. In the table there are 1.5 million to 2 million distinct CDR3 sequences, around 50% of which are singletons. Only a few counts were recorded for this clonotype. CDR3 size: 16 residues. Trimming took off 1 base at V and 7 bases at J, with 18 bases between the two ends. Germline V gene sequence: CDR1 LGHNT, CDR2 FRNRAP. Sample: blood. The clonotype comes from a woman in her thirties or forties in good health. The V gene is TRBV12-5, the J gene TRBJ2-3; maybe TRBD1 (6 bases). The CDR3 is CASGLGAPERGNTQYF. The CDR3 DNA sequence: TGTGCTAGTGGTTTGGGGGCTCCAGAAAGGGGGAATACGCAGTATTTT.